This entry lists 12 T cell receptor beta chains sequenced from one sample in a study of post-analysis software for immune sequencing data. Study results and limitations: Controls had lower frequencies than patients of a few TRBV segments, which included TRBV5-6, TRBV5-1 and TRBV20-1.

Unique molecular identifiers were carried by the TCR beta cDNA libraries. MiXCR was run by TCRdb on the PCR reads, yielding one entry per CDR3 protein. Found here are 500,000 to 600,000 distinct CDR3 sequences, roughly 45% of them singletons; the top ten hold around 1.7%. These receptors lack a known antigen. Sample: blood. These receptor sequences come from a girl under 18 with multiple sclerosis.

CDR3 sequence: CSVTTGGGQPQHF. In nucleotides, the CDR3 is TGCAGCGTTACGACAGGGGGCGGTCAGCCCCAGCATTTT. The V call is TRBV29-1, the J call TRBJ1-5, with 10 bases fitting TRBD1. The germline CDR1 and CDR2 sequences are SQVTM and ANQGSEA. CDR3 length equals 13 residues. The V and J ends lost 5 bases and 6 bases, in that order; junction bases with no gene match: 4. Full variable domain (missing parts from reference TRBV29-1 and TRBJ1-5): SAVISQKPSRDICQRGTSLTIQCQVDSQVTMMFWYRQQPGQSLTLIATANQGSEATYESGFVIDKFPISRPNLTFSTLTVSNMSPEDSSIYLCSVTTGGGQPQHFGDGTRLSIL.

This chain links TRBV6-6 with TRBJ1-1; no reliable D call. Germline CDR1 and CDR2: MNHNY and SVGAGI (reference sequence). With 4 bases removed from V and 6 bases from J, the gap between germline ends came to 6 bases. The CDR3 is 11 residues long. The CDR3: CASSWRSEAFF. The DNA for the CDR3 is TGTGCCAGCAGTTGGAGATCTGAAGCTTTCTTT.

The rearrangement links TRBV6-5 to TRBJ2-7, with TRBD2 identical over 9 bases. V trimming: 6 bases; J trimming: 4 bases; junction bases outside the gene matches: 7. The CDR3 is 14 residues long. Germline CDR1 reads MNHEY; CDR2 reads SVGAGI. The CDR3 spells CASSHRAGGYEQYF. In DNA form, the CDR3 reads TGTGCCAGCAGCCACAGGGCGGGGGGGTACGAGCAGTACTTC.

The chain has TRBV7-2 and TRBJ2-1; 7 bases line up with TRBD1. CDR1 is SGHTA, CDR2 FQGNSA, per germline. This CDR3 has 15 amino acids. Trimming took 0 bases from V and 10 from J; bases not matched to a gene: 9. The DNA for the CDR3 is TGTGCCAGCAGCTTAGCCCCAGGGGGTGGATGGGAGCAGTTCTTC. Its protein is CASSLAPGGGWEQFF. The variable domain in full, with the rest retrieved from reference TRBV7-2 and TRBJ2-1, is GAGVSQSPSNKVTEKGKDVELRCDPISGHTALYWYRQSLGQGLEFLIYFQGNSAPDKSGLPSDRFSAERTGGSVSTLTIQRTQQEDSAVYLCASSLAPGGGWEQFFGPGTRLTVL.

This clonotype was seen a few times. This chain joins TRBV4-1 and TRBJ1-2; possible D gene TRBD1, 5 bases. The germline gives CDR1 MGHRA, CDR2 YSYEKL. There are 15 residues in the CDR3. The V end was cut by 5 bases, the J end by 4 bases, with 17 bases between. The CDR3 DNA reads as TGCGCCAGCAGCGGAGGGGCAGGCCGACTCTATGGCTACACCTTC. Amino acid sequence: CASSGGAGRLYGYTF.

In regard to this clonotype: A read error may account for a junction end that differs from germline. The chain combines TRBV12-3 or TRBV12-4 with TRBJ2-4, with no clear D. The J call may be in error: the DNA end matches TRBJ2-7 better. The length of the CDR3 is 12 residues. The CDR3 is CANSLQNYEQYF. The CDR3 coding sequence is TGTGCCAACAGTTTACAGAATTACGAGCAGTACTTC.

The rearrangement links TRBV12-3 or TRBV12-4 to TRBJ2-1; 8 nucleotides match TRBD2. Germline trimming cut 10 bases from V and 7 bases from J; bases unmatched to any gene: 9. This CDR3 comprises 13 residues. The CDR3 region has the DNA TGTGCCAACGGAGCGGGAGTTAGGAATGAGCAGTTCTTC. Protein: CANGAGVRNEQFF.

The rearrangement uses TRBV14 and TRBJ2-7; a weak D match, TRBD1 (9 bases). Trimming removed 1 base from V and 1 base from J, with 14 bases in between. Germline assignment: CDR1 SGHDN and CDR2 FVKESK. The CDR3 loop spans 16 amino acids. In nucleotides, the CDR3 is TGTGCCAGCAGCCAAGTTAGCGGGACAGGGTCCTACGAGCAGTACTTC. It translates to CASSQVSGTGSYEQYF.

Concerning this clonotype itself: At one end the junction does not follow the germline gene, possibly because of a read error. The CDR3 DNA sequence: TGTGCCAGCAATTACGTAACAGGGGCTGAAGCTTTCTTT. Its translation is CASNYVTGAEAFF. V is TRBV6-2 or TRBV6-3 and J is TRBJ1-1, with 7 bases matching TRBD1. Germline values: CDR1 MNHEY, CDR2 SVGEGT. The CDR3 is 13 amino acids.

The chain uses TRBV10-3 and TRBJ1-1, with D possibly being TRBD1 (5 bases). Trimming removed 4 bases from V and 7 bases from J, with 13 bases in between. CDR3 length: 13 amino acids. From germline, CDR1 is ENHRY and CDR2 SYGVKD. The CDR3 coding sequence is TGTGCCATCAGTGTTCAGGGCTCGAATGAAGCTTTCTTT. It translates to CAISVQGSNEAFF.

This clonotype occurred a few times. V gene TRBV12-3 or TRBV12-4 combines with J gene TRBJ2-1; weak D call: TRBD1 (6 bases). The CDR3 has 14 residues. V gave up 4 bases and J gave up 5 bases, with 12 bases separating them. The CDR3 region is CASSSRTVDNEQFF. The CDR3 coding sequence is TGTGCCAGCAGTTCCCGGACAGTCGACAATGAGCAGTTCTTC.

This clonotype was counted between two and nine times. The chain is built from TRBV10-1 and TRBJ1-1; TRBD1 agrees at 7 bases. The junction had 6 bases not matched to a gene; V was cut back by 10 bases and J by 1 base. Germline V lookup: CDR1 WNHNN, CDR2 SYGVQD (reference sequence). The CDR3 runs to 13 residues. The CDR3 nucleotides are TGCGCCAACAAGGACAGGTGGAACACTGAAGCTTTCTTT. It codes for CANKDRWNTEAFF.